This TCR beta chain was retrieved from a study of blood T cell repertoires in COVID-19. Clones were read by immunoSEQ multiplex PCR, and TCRdb kept only the in-frame ones, dropping some. The sample gives 100,000 to 150,000 clones, 75% to 85% of which show up once; around 4.1% is in the top ten. Sequenced material: peripheral blood. This TCR came from a woman aged 45-65 years with acute or convalescent COVID-19.

In nucleotides, the CDR3 is TGTGCCAGCAGCTTAACGGACAGCAACTATGGCTACACCTTC. Translated, it gives CASSLTDSNYGYTF. The V and J genes are TRBV11-2 and TRBJ1-2, with D perhaps TRBD1 (6 bases). This CDR3 region has 14 residues. Trimming stripped 2 bases from V and 2 bases from J, with 9 bases between. The germline gives CDR1 SGHAT, CDR2 FQNNGV.